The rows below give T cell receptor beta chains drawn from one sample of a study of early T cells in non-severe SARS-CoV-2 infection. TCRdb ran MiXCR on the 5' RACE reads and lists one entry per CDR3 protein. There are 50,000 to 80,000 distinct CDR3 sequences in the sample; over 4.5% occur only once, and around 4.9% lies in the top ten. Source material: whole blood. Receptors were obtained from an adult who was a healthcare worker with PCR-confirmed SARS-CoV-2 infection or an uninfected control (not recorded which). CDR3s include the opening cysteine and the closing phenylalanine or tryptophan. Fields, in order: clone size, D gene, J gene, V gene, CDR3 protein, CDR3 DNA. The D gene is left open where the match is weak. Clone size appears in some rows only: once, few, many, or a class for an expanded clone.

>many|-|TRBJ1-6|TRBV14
CASSQGYSYNSPLHF
TGTGCCAGCAGCCAAGGGTACTCCTATAATTCACCCCTCCACTTT
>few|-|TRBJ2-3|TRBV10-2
CASRPSPDTQYF
TGCGCCAGCAGACCTTCGCCAGATACGCAGTATTTT
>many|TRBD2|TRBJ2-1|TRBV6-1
CASRKGLAGEVVGEQFF
TGTGCCAGCAGGAAGGGACTAGCGGGGGAGGTGGTGGGTGAGCAGTTCTTC
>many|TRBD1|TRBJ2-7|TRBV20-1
CSARSSSTGGREQYF
TGCAGTGCTAGATCAAGTTCTACAGGGGGCAGGGAGCAGTACTTC
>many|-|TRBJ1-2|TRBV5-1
CASSLEARAYGYTF
TGCGCCAGCAGCTTGGAGGCCAGAGCCTATGGCTACACCTTC
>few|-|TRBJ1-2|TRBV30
CAWRLQSYYGYTF
TGTGCCTGGAGGCTACAGTCTTACTATGGCTACACCTTC
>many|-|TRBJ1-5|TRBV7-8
CASSLDGRNNQPQHF
TGTGCCAGCAGCTTAGATGGCAGGAACAATCAGCCCCAGCATTTT
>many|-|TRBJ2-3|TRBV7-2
CASSRDSSTDTQYF
TGTGCCAGCAGCCGTGACAGTAGCACAGATACGCAGTATTTT
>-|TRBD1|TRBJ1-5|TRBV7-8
CASRLGQGGNQPQHF
TGTGCCAGCAGATTGGGACAGGGCGGCAATCAGCCCCAGCATTTT
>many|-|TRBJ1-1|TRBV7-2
CASSLSTENTEAFF
TGTGCCAGCAGCTTATCGACGGAGAACACTGAAGCTTTCTTT
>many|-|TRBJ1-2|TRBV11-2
CASSPIRGDYGYTF
TGTGCCAGCAGCCCAATAAGGGGGGACTATGGCTACACCTTC
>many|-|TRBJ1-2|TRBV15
CATSRDSGFYGYTF
TGTGCCACCAGCAGAGATTCCGGTTTCTATGGCTACACCTTC
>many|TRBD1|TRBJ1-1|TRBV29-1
CSADLGQGLAEAFF
TGCAGCGCCGATCTGGGACAGGGGTTAGCTGAAGCTTTCTTT
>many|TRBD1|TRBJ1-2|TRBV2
CASSGQATIYGYTF
TGTGCCAGCAGCGGACAGGCCACTATCTATGGCTACACCTTC
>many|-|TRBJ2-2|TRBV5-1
CASSWGGTGELFF
TGCGCCAGCAGCTGGGGAGGCACCGGGGAGCTGTTTTTT
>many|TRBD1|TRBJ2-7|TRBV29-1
CSVEEPGTGDHEQYF
TGCAGCGTTGAAGAACCCGGGACAGGGGACCACGAGCAGTACTTC
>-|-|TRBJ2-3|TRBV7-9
CASSPFGTDTQYF
TGTGCCAGCAGCCCTTTCGGCACAGATACGCAGTATTTT
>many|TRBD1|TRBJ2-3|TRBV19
CASRSGQGISDTQYF
TGTGCCAGTAGGTCGGGACAGGGAATCTCAGATACGCAGTATTTT
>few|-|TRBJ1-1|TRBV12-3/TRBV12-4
CASSNPGGVTEAFF
TGTGCCAGCAGCAACCCCGGGGGGGTCACTGAAGCTTTCTTT
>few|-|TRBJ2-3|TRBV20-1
CSATIESTDTQYF
TGCAGTGCCACCATCGAGAGCACAGATACGCAGTATTTT
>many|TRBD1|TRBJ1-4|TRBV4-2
CASSPTRGLGEKLFF
TGTGCCAGCAGCCCGACCAGGGGGCTCGGTGAAAAACTGTTTTTT
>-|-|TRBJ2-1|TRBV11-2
CASSPRGTHLNEQFF
TGTGCCAGCAGCCCTAGAGGTACACACCTCAATGAGCAGTTCTTC
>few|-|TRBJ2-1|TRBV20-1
CSAEGSYNEQFF
TGCAGTGCAGAGGGGTCCTACAATGAGCAGTTCTTC
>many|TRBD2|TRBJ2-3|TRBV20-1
CSARGTRQTDTQYF
TGCAGTGCTAGAGGGACTAGACAAACAGATACGCAGTATTTT
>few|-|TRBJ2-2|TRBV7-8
CASSPSAAPGELFF
TGTGCCAGCAGCCCCTCGGCGGCGCCTGGGGAGCTGTTTTTT
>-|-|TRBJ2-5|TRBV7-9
CASSSVRGRQETQYF
TGTGCCAGCAGCTCGGTCAGGGGTCGCCAAGAGACCCAGTACTTC
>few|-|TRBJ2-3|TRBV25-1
CASSEGERQYF
TGTGCCAGCAGTGAGGGGGAAAGACAGTATTTT
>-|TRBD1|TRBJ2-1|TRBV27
CASTSKGQGAYNEQFF
TGTGCCAGCACCTCCAAGGGACAGGGGGCCTACAATGAGCAGTTCTTC
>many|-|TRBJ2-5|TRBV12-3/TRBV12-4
CASRASGRETQYF
TGTGCCAGCCGCGCTTCCGGTAGAGAGACCCAGTACTTC
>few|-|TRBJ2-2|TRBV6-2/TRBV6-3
CASRRPSRANTGELFF
TGTGCCAGCAGGCGACCTAGCAGAGCGAACACCGGGGAGCTGTTTTTT
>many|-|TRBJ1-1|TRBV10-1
CASSNSREYTEAFF
TGCGCCAGCAGTAATTCCAGAGAGTACACTGAAGCTTTCTTT
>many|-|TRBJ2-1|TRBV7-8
CASSLPGINEQFF
TGTGCCAGCAGCTTGCCGGGAATAAATGAGCAGTTCTTC
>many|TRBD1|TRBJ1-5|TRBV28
CASTGGADQPQHF
TGTGCCTCGACAGGGGGCGCGGATCAGCCCCAGCATTTT
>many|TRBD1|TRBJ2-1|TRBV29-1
CSVSRRTGLGNEQFF
TGCAGCGTTAGCCGACGGACAGGGTTGGGGAATGAGCAGTTCTTC
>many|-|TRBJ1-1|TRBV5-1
CASLAEGNTEAFF
TGCGCCAGCCTCGCGGAAGGGAACACTGAAGCTTTCTTT
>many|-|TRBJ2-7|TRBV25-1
CASQLDSYEQYF
TGTGCCAGCCAACTAGACTCCTACGAGCAGTACTTC
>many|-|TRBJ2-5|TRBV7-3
CASSLSLGGDQETQYF
TGTGCCAGCAGCTTAAGCTTAGGGGGAGACCAAGAGACCCAGTACTTC
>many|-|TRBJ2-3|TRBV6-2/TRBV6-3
CASSDRTVTDTQYF
TGTGCCAGCAGTGACCGGACAGTCACAGATACGCAGTATTTT
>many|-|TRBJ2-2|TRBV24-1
CATSEHMTSGTGELFF
TGTGCCACCAGTGAACACATGACTAGTGGCACCGGGGAGCTGTTTTTT
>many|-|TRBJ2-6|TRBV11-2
CASSPNAVSGANVLTF
TGTGCCAGCAGCCCAAACGCAGTATCTGGGGCCAACGTCCTGACTTTC
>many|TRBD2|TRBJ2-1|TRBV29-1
CSVGRLAGGKGEQFF
TGCAGCGTGGGCCGGCTAGCGGGAGGGAAAGGGGAGCAGTTCTTC
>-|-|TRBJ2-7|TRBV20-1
CSGRPGNEQYF
TGCAGTGGTCGGCCCGGGAACGAGCAGTACTTC
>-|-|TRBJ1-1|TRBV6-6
CASSYEGPMNTEAFF
TGTGCCAGCAGTTACGAGGGACCTATGAACACTGAAGCTTTCTTT
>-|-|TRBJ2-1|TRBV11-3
CASSFRRGQNNEQFF
TGTGCCAGCAGCTTCAGACGGGGGCAGAACAATGAGCAGTTCTTC
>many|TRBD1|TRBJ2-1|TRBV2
CASSEDRGMGNEQFF
TGTGCCAGCAGTGAAGACAGGGGGATGGGCAATGAGCAGTTCTTC
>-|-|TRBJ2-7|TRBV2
CASSLTTALVEQYF
TGTGCCAGCAGCCTGACTACCGCCCTCGTGGAGCAGTACTTC
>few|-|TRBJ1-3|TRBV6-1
CASSGLVISGNTIYF
TGTGCCAGCAGTGGTTTGGTCATCTCTGGAAACACCATATATTTT
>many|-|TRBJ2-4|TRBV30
CASQAKNIQYF
TGTGCCTCTCAAGCCAAAAACATTCAGTACTTC
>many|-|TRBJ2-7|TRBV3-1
CASSQDLGLPYEQYF
TGTGCCAGCAGCCAAGATTTAGGACTACCCTACGAGCAGTACTTC
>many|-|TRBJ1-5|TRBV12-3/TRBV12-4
CASSKDGLNQPQHF
TGTGCCAGCAGTAAAGACGGACTCAATCAGCCCCAGCATTTT
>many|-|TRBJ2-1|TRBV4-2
CASSQPDGYNEQFF
TGTGCCAGCAGCCAACCGGACGGATACAATGAGCAGTTCTTC
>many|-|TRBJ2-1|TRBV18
CASSPGGAGYNEQFF
TGTGCCAGCTCACCAGGGGGGGCCGGCTACAATGAGCAGTTCTTC
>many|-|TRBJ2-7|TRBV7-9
CASSLADTRQSSYEQYF
TGTGCCAGCAGCTTAGCGGACACTAGGCAGAGCTCCTACGAGCAGTACTTC
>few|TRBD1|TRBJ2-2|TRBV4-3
CASSQDSRDSSSTGELFF
TGCGCCAGCAGCCAAGATTCCCGGGACAGCTCTTCCACCGGGGAGCTGTTTTTT
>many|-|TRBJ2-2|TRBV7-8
CASSLHGDPGLRELFF
TGTGCCAGCAGCTTACACGGAGACCCAGGGTTGCGGGAGCTGTTTTTT
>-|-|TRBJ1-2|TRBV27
CASRTTADYGYTF
TGTGCCAGCCGAACAACAGCGGACTATGGCTACACCTTC
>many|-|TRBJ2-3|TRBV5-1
CASSRWGTTSTDTQYF
TGCGCCAGCAGCCGTTGGGGGACAACTAGCACAGATACGCAGTATTTT
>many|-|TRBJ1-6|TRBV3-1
CASSHASNNSPLHF
TGTGCCAGCAGCCATGCCAGCAATAATTCACCCCTCCACTTT
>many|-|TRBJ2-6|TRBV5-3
CARSLVIAVHWTGANVLTF
TGTGCCAGAAGCTTGGTTATAGCGGTTCACTGGACTGGGGCCAACGTCCTGACTTTC
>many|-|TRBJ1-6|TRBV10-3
CAISESPENSPLHF
TGTGCCATCAGTGAGTCGCCCGAAAATTCACCCCTCCACTTT